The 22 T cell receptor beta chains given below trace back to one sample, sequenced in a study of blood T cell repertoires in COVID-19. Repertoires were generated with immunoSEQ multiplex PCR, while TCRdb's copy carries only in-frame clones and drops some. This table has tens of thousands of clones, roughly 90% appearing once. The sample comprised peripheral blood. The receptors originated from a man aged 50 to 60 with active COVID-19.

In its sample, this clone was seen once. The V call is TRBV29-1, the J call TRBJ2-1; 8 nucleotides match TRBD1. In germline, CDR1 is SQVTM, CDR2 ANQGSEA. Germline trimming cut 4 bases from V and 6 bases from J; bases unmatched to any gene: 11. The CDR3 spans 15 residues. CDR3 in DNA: TGCAGCGTTGGCGATCGGCAGGGGGCGGTCAATGAGCAGTTCTTC. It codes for CSVGDRQGAVNEQFF.

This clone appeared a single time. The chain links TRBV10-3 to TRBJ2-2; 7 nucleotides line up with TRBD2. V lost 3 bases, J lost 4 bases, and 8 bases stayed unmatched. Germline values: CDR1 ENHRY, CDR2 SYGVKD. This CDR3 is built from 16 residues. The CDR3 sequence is CAISDPSGTGTGELFF. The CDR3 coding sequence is TGTGCCATCAGTGATCCGAGCGGGACGGGCACCGGGGAGCTGTTTTTT.

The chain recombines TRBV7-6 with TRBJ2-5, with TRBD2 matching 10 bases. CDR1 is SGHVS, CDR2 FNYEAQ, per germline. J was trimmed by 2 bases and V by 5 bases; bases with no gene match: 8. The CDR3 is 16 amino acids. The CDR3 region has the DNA TGTGCCAGCAGCAGGGGACTAGCGACTTATCAAGAGACCCAGTACTTC. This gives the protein CASSRGLATYQETQYF.

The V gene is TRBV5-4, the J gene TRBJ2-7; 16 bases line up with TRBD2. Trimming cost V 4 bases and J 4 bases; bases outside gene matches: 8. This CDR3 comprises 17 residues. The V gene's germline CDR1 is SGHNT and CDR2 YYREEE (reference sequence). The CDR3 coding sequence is TGTGCCAGCAGCCGGGGGACTAGCGGGGGGGCCGGGTACGAGCAGTACTTC. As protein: CASSRGTSGGAGYEQYF.

The CDR3 coding sequence is TGTGCCATCGGGACAGGGGTCACAGATACGCAGTATTTT. It specifies CAIGTGVTDTQYF. The rearrangement joins TRBV6-5 to TRBJ2-3; 10 nucleotides agree with TRBD1. There are 13 residues in the CDR3. V dropped 10 bases and J dropped 2; count of bases not matched to a gene: 3. The germline V gene encodes CDR1 MNHEY and CDR2 SVGAGI.

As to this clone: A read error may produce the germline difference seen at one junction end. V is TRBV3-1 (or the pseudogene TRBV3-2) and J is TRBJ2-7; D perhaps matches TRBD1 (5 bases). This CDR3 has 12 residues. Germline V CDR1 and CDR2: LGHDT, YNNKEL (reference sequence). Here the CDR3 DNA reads TGTGCCAGCAGCCAAGATCTGGGGCGGCGTACCTTC. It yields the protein CASSQDLGRRTF.

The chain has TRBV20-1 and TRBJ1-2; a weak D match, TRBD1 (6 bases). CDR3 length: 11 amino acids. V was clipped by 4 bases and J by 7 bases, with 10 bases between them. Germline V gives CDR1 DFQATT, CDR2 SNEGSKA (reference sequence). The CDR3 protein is CSAKTGLGYTF. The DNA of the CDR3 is TGCAGTGCTAAGACAGGACTTGGCTACACCTTC.

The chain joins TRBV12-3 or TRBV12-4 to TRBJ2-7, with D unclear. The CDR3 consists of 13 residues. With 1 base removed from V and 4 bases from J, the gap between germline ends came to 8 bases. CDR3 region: CASSLVGVYEQYF. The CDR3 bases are TGTGCCAGCAGTTTAGTAGGAGTATACGAGCAGTACTTC.

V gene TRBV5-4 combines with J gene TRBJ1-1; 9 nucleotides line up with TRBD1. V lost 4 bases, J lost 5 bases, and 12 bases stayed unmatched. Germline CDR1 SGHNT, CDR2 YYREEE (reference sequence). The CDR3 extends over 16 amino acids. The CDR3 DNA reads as TGTGCCAGCAGCCCCTCTGGGGGGACAGGGAGAACTGAAGCTTTCTTT. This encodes CASSPSGGTGRTEAFF.

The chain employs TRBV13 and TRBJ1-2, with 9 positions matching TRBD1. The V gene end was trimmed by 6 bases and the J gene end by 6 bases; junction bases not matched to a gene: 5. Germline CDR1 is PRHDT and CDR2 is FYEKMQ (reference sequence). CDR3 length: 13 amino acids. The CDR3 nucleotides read TGTGCCAGCAGTACGACAGGGGGAAATGGCTACACCTTC. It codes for CASSTTGGNGYTF. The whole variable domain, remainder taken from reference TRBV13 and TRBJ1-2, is AAGVIQSPRHLIKEKRETATLKCYPIPRHDTVYWYQQGPGQDPQFLISFYEKMQSDKGSIPDRFSAQQFSDYHSELNMSSLELGDSALYFCASSTTGGNGYTFGSGTRLTVV.

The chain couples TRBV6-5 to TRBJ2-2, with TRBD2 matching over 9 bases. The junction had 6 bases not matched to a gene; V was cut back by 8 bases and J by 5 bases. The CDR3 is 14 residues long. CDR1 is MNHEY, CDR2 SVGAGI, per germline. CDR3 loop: CASQAGGGTGELFF. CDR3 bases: TGTGCCAGCCAAGCGGGGGGAGGAACCGGGGAGCTGTTTTTT.

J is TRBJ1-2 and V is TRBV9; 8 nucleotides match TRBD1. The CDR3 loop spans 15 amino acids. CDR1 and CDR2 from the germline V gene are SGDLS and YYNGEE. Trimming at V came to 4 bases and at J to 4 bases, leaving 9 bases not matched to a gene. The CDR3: CASSPTWDRTYGYTF. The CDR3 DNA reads TGTGCCAGCAGCCCCACTTGGGACAGGACCTATGGCTACACCTTC.

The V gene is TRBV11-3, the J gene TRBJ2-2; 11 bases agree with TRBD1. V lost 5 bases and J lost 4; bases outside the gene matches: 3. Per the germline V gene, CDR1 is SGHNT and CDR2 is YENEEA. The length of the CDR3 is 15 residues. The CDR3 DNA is TGTGCCAGCAGCCCCGGGACAGGGGGCACCGGGGAGCTGTTTTTT. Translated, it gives CASSPGTGGTGELFF.

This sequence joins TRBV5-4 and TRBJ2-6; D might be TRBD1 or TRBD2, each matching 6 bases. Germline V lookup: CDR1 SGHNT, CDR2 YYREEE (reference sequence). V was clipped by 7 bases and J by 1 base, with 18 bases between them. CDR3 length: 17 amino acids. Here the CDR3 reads CASGVGGALSGANVLTF. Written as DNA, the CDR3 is TGTGCCAGCGGCGTGGGGGGCGCGCTATCTGGGGCCAACGTCCTGACTTTC.

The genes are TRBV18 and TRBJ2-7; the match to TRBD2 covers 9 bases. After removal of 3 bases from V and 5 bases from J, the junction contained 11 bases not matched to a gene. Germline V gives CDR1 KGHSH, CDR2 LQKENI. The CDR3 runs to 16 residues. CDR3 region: CASSPVAGAYEDEQYF. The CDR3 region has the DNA TGTGCCAGCTCACCCGTAGCGGGAGCCTACGAGGACGAGCAGTACTTC.

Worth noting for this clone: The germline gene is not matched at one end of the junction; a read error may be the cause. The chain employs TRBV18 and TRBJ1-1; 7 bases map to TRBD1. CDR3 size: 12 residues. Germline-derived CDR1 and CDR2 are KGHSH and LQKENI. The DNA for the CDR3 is TGTGCCAGCTCAACTGACGACAGGGTCGAAATCTTT. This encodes CASSTDDRVEIF.

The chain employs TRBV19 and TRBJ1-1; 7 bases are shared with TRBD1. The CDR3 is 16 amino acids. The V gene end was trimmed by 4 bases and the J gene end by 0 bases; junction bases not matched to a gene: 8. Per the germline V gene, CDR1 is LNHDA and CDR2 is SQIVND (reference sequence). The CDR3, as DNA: TGTGCCAGTAGTAGGACAGGAGTGAGCATGAACACTGAAGCTTTCTTT. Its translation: CASSRTGVSMNTEAFF.

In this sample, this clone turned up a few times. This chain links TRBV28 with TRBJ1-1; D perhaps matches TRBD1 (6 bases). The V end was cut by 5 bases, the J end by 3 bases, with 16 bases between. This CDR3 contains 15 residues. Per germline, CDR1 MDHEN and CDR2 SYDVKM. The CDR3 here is CASSPPGSGDTEAFF. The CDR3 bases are TGTGCCAGCAGTCCCCCGGGATCAGGGGACACTGAAGCTTTCTTT.

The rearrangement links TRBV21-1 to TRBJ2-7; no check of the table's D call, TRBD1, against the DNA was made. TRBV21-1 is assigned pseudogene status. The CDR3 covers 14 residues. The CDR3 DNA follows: TGTGCCAGCAGCACCAGGGTACCCTGTTACGAGCAGTACTTC. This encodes CASSTRVPCYEQYF.

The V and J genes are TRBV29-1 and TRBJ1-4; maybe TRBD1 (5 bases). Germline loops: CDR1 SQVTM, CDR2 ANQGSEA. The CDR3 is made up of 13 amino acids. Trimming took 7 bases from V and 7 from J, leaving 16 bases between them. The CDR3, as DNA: TGCAGCGCTGATCGGGGGATTGGTGAAAAACTGTTTTTT. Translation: CSADRGIGEKLFF.

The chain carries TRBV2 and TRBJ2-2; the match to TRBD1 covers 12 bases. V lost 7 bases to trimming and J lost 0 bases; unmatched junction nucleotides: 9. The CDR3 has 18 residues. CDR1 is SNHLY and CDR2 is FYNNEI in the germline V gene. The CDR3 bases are TGTGCCAGCAATGATGGGACAGGGGGCTTCTCGAACACCGGGGAGCTGTTTTTT. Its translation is CASNDGTGGFSNTGELFF.

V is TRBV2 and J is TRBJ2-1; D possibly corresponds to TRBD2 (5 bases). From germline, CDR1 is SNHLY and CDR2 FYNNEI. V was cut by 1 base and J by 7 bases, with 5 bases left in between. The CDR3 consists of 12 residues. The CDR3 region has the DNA TGTGCCAGCAGTGAAGGGAGGAATGAGCAGTTCTTC. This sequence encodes CASSEGRNEQFF.